A single sample gave rise to the 4 T cell receptor beta chains below, sequenced in a study of T cells in Graves' hyperthyroidism and ophthalmopathy (dated by TCRdb to the late 2010s). Receptor libraries were prepared by multiplex PCR. The listed sequencing device is Illumina HiSeq 2000. TCR beta CDR3 regions were amplified from RNA transcripts. The first round of RT-PCR for the TCR CDR3 was performed with the HTBI primer set and the Qiagen OneStep RT-PCR kit. TCRdb passed the public sequencing reads through fastp at Q25 and MiXCR, retaining productive beta sequences. Identical CDR3 protein sequences are pooled into one entry, listed with their most common genes and DNA. The sample table contains 550,000 to 600,000 distinct CDR3 sequences; only one count was recorded for 11% to 15% of them. The ten largest account for 6.5% to 9% of the sample. The sequenced material came from blood. The receptors here all came from a woman aged 18-29 years with Graves' ophthalmopathy.

This clonotype was recorded at least ten times. The V gene is TRBV4-3, the J gene TRBJ1-1; D gene unclear. Looked up from germline, CDR1 is LGHNA and CDR2 is YSLEER. The V end lost 0 bases, the J end lost 8 bases, and 10 bases lay between the germline ends. The CDR3 loop spans 13 amino acids. The CDR3, as DNA: TGCGCCAGCAGCCAAGAAGGGATATTAGAAGCTTTCTTT. It translates to CASSQEGILEAFF.

Many counts were recorded for this clonotype. The chain is built from TRBV18 and TRBJ1-6; D call uncertain. Trimming removed 8 bases from V and 7 bases from J, with 15 bases in between. Germline V gives CDR1 KGHSH, CDR2 LQKENI. The CDR3 length is 14 residues. This CDR3 reads CASSPRTGNSPLHF. The CDR3 DNA is TGTGCCAGCAGCCCAAGGACGGGAAATTCACCCCTCCACTTT.

This clonotype was seen many times. The V gene is TRBV27, the J gene TRBJ2-1; 14 nucleotides line up with TRBD2. V dropped 6 bases and J dropped 7; count of bases not matched to a gene: 11. Germline V gene data show CDR1 as MNHEY and CDR2 as SMNVEV (reference sequence). The CDR3 contains 17 residues. CDR3 nucleotides: TGTGCCAGCAGCTTGGGACTAGCGGGAGCGTATTGGAATGAGCAGTTCTTC. It encodes CASSLGLAGAYWNEQFF.

This clonotype appeared a few times. CDR3 amino acids: CASSQVLAGVNTGELFF. For the CDR3, the DNA is TGCGCCAGCAGCCAAGTCCTAGCGGGAGTGAACACCGGGGAGCTGTTTTTT. This sequence joins TRBV4-1 and TRBJ2-2; 10 nucleotides line up with TRBD2. V was clipped by 1 base and J by 1 base; unmatched bases: 3. Germline CDR1 is MGHRA and CDR2 is YSYEKL. This CDR3 is built from 17 residues.